Each of the 12 T cell receptor beta chains below was sequenced from the same sample in a study of T cells after posttransplantation cyclophosphamide. Assay: immunoSEQ multiplex PCR; the TCRdb copy retains only in-frame clones and omits some. This sample carries around 12,000 clones, none of them present only once. Busulfan-fludarabine conditioning, marrow transplant, and cyclophosphamide on days +3 and +4 were administered. The sequencing used PBMCs, collected after allogeneic stem cell transplant with posttransplant cyclophosphamide. Receptors were obtained from a female patient in her thirties or forties who received an allogeneic stem cell transplant from a related donor, was CMV-positive, and had acute GVHD only. Part of the T cells may come from the graft donor.

The sample holds many counts of this clone. CDR3 region: CASKKRSGELFF. The CDR3 DNA reads TGTGCCAGCAAGAAGAGGTCCGGGGAGCTGTTTTTT. The chain employs TRBV27 and TRBJ2-2; D gene uncertain. The CDR3 contains 12 residues. Germline CDR1 and CDR2: MNHEY and SMNVEV (reference sequence). V gave up 7 bases and J gave up 6 bases, with 9 bases separating them.

In its sample, this clone was seen many times. This chain connects TRBV10-3 to TRBJ1-1, with D hard to call. The CDR3 sequence is 13 residues long. Trimming took off 10 bases at V and 4 bases at J, with 16 bases between the two ends. CDR1 is ENHRY and CDR2 is SYGVKD in the germline V gene. The CDR3 loop reads CATQDSRGTEAFF. DNA for the CDR3: TGTGCCACCCAGGACTCACGCGGCACTGAAGCTTTCTTT.

This clone was seen ten or more times. The rearrangement joins TRBV13 to TRBJ1-6; tentative D call: TRBD1 (5 bases). Germline V gene data show CDR1 as PRHDT and CDR2 as FYEKMQ (reference sequence). V was cut by 2 bases and J by 7 bases, with 12 bases left in between. The CDR3 covers 15 residues. The CDR3 region is CASSLRRQSNSPLHF. CDR3 DNA sequence: TGTGCCAGCAGCTTAAGGAGACAGTCCAATTCACCCCTCCACTTT.

This clone has ten or more counts. This chain connects TRBV5-6 to TRBJ2-7; the D is unclear. Germline V gene lookup returns CDR1 SGHDT and CDR2 YYEEEE. V lost 0 bases and J 10 bases, leaving 17 bases between the germline ends. CDR3 length: 14 amino acids. The CDR3 region has the DNA TGTGCCAGCAGCTTGGCTGGTACAGCCTCTGAACAGTACGTC. Translating it yields CASSLAGTASEQYV.

This clone was detected a few times. This chain joins TRBV7-2 and TRBJ2-2, with 9 bases identical to TRBD2. The CDR3 runs to 15 residues. With 3 bases clipped from V and 4 bases from J, the junction kept 3 bases outside the gene matches. Per the germline V gene, CDR1 is SGHTA and CDR2 is FQGNSA. The CDR3 nucleotides read TGTGCCAGCAGCTTTAGCGGGAGAGGCACCGGGGAGCTGTTTTTT. As protein: CASSFSGRGTGELFF.

The V gene is TRBV9, the J gene TRBJ2-5, with 10 bases that match TRBD2. This CDR3 comprises 16 residues. Trimming took 2 bases from V and 4 from J; bases not matched to a gene: 8. The germline V gene encodes CDR1 SGDLS and CDR2 YYNGEE. The CDR3: CASSVATSGFSETQYF. The CDR3 region has the DNA TGTGCCAGCAGCGTTGCGACTAGCGGGTTTTCAGAGACCCAGTACTTC. The full variable domain, completed using reference TRBV9 and TRBJ2-5, is DSGVTQTPKHLITATGQRVTLRCSPRSGDLSVYWYQQSLDQGLQFLIQYYNGEERAKGNILERFSAQQFPDLHSELNLSSLELGDSALYFCASSVATSGFSETQYFGPGTRLLVL.

This sequence joins TRBV4-2 and TRBJ2-3; tentatively, D is TRBD2 (5 bases). Germline-derived CDR1 and CDR2 are LGHNA and YNFKEQ. This CDR3 has 14 amino acids. The germline V and J ends were trimmed by 0 bases and 8 bases, with 12 bases remaining between them. The CDR3 bases are TGTGCCAGCAGCCAAGAAGTCGGAAGCGGTACGCAGTATTTT. It yields the protein CASSQEVGSGTQYF.

This clone was observed many times. The J gene is TRBJ2-7, the V gene TRBV7-2; the match to TRBD1 covers 8 bases. This CDR3 is built from 14 residues. Per germline, CDR1 SGHTA and CDR2 FQGNSA. Trimming took 5 bases from V and 4 from J; bases not matched to a gene: 7. The chain's CDR3 is CASSKDRVGYEQYF. The CDR3 bases are TGTGCCAGCAGCAAGGACAGGGTGGGGTACGAGCAGTACTTC.

This clone was observed at least ten times. The chain employs TRBV6-1 and TRBJ1-2, with TRBD1 identical over 7 bases. Trimming removed 6 bases from V and 12 bases from J; junction bases left unmatched: 16. The CDR3 extends over 14 amino acids. Germline assignment: CDR1 MNHNS and CDR2 SASEGT. The CDR3 coding sequence is TGTGCCAGCAGGGGGGACAGCCCTCAACCACTGCACACCTTC. Its translation: CASRGDSPQPLHTF.

This chain joins TRBV7-2 and TRBJ1-4; D might be TRBD1 (6 bases). Germline loops: CDR1 SGHTA, CDR2 FQGNSA. Trimming cost V 1 base and J 5 bases, with 11 bases left between them. This CDR3 is 15 amino acids long. The DNA for the CDR3 is TGTGCCAGCAGCTTAGGTGGGGGCTGGAATGAAAAACTGTTTTTT. Amino acids: CASSLGGGWNEKLFF.

This clone has at least ten counts. The chain carries TRBV19 and TRBJ2-7; the D gene is possibly TRBD1 (5 bases). Germline V gene lookup returns CDR1 LNHDA and CDR2 SQIVND (reference sequence). The V gene lost 3 bases and the J gene lost 4 bases, with 10 bases spanning the gap. The length of the CDR3 is 13 residues. The CDR3 sequence: CASSIGPGYEQYF. The CDR3 nucleotides read TGTGCCAGTAGTATTGGGCCAGGGTACGAGCAGTACTTC.

Within the sample, this clone is large (0.1 to 1%). This chain connects TRBV28 to TRBJ1-3; D is possibly TRBD1 (6 bases). The CDR3 loop spans 14 amino acids. Trimming removed 5 bases at V and 4 bases at J, with 12 bases between. Looked up from germline, CDR1 is MDHEN and CDR2 is SYDVKM. Here the CDR3 reads CASSRQADGNTIYF. In DNA form, the CDR3 reads TGTGCCAGCAGTCGACAGGCGGACGGAAACACCATATATTTT.